Reported below is one T cell receptor beta chain. Here immunoSEQ multiplex PCR was the method, and the copy in TCRdb shows in-frame clones only, minus some. The data show 35,000 or so clones, approximately 85% seen once. The source of the sample is a study of T cells in narcolepsy. Germline V gives CDR1 LNHDA, CDR2 SQIVND (reference sequence). There are 14 residues in the CDR3. V shed 10 bases and J shed 9 bases, with 19 bases lying between them. Sequenced: CD45RA- memory CD4+ T cells from PBMCs. This clonotype originated in a human donor with narcolepsy. V gene TRBV19 combines with J gene TRBJ1-6; no firm D call. CDR3 bases: TGTGCCACCGCAACGACCCCCACGGGTTCACCCCTCCACTTT. It yields the protein CATATTPTGSPLHF.